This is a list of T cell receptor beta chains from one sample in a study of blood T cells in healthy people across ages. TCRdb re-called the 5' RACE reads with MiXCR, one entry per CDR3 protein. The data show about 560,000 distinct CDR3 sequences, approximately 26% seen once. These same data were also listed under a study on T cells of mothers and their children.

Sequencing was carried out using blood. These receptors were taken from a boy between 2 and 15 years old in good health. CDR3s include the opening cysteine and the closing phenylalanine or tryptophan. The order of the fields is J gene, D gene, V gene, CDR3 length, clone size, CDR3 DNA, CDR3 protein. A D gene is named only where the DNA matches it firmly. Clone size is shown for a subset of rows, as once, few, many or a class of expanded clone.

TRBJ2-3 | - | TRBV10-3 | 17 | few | TGTGCCATCAGTGTGGGGCAGGGCGTAACCAGCACAGATACGCAGTATTTT | CAISVGQGVTSTDTQYF
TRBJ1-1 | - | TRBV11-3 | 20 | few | TGTGCCAGCAGCTTAGAATATTGGTGGTGGGCATCTGGTCCTAGCACTGAAGCTTTCTTT | CASSLEYWWWASGPSTEAFF
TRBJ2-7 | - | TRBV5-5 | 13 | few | TGTGCCAGCAGCGCACTACTATACGGCGAGCAGTACTTC | CASSALLYGEQYF
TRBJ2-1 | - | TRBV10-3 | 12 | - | TGTGCCACCAGCGACACGTACAATGAGCAGTTCTTC | CATSDTYNEQFF
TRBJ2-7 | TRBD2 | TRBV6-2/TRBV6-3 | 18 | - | TGTGCCAGCAGTTACTCTTTTATCCGGACTAGCGGATCCTACGAGCAGTACTTC | CASSYSFIRTSGSYEQYF
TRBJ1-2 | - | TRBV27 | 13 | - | TGTGCCAGCAGTCACGACAGGACCGGTGGCTACACCTTC | CASSHDRTGGYTF
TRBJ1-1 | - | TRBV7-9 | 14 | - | TGTTCCAGCAGCTTAGTTCTGGCAAACACTGAAGCTTTCTTT | CSSSLVLANTEAFF
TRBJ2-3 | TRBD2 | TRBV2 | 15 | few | TGTGCCAGCAGTCCCCTAGCGGGAATCACAGATACGCAGTATTTT | CASSPLAGITDTQYF
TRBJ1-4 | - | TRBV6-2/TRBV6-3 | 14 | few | TGTGCCAGCAGAACCAGGGGAGATAATGAAAAACTGTTTTTT | CASRTRGDNEKLFF
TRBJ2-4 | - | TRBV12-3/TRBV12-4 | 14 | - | TGTGCCAGCAGCGAGAGGGTAGCCAAAAACACTCAGTACTTC | CASSERVAKNTQYF
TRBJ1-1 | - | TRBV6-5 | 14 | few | TGTGCCAGCAGAACCGGTGTGGAGAACACTGAAGCTTTCTTT | CASRTGVENTEAFF
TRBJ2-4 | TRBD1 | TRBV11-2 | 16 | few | TGTGCCAGCAGCTCGACAGGGCTTCTAGCCAAAAACATTCAGTACTTC | CASSSTGLLAKNIQYF
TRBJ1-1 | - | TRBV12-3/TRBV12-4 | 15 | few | TGTGCCAGCACCCTGGGAGAGGCGATGAACACTGAAGCTTTCTTT | CASTLGEAMNTEAFF
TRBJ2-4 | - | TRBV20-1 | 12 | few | TGCAGTGCTGGGGGGGCCGTAGACATTCAGTACTTC | CSAGGAVDIQYF
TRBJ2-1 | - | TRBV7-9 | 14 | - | TGTGCCAGCAGCTTAGCCTGGGGAAACAATGAGCAGTTCTTC | CASSLAWGNNEQFF
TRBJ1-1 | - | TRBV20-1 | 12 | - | TGCAGTGCTAGCCGAGTACAGCGCCGGGCTTTCTTT | CSASRVQRRAFF
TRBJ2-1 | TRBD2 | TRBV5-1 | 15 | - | TGCGCCAGCAGCTTGGCAAGCGGGATGTACAATGAGCAGTTCTTC | CASSLASGMYNEQFF
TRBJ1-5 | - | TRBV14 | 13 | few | TGTGCCAGCAGCCAAGAACCAGAGCAGCCCCAGCATTTT | CASSQEPEQPQHF
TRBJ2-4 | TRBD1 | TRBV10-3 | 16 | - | TGTGCCATCAGTGAGTCTGTGGACAGGACCAAAAACATTCAGTACTTC | CAISESVDRTKNIQYF
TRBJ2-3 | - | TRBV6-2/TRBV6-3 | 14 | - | TGTGCCAGCAGACGCACCTGGGGAACAGATACGCAGTATTTT | CASRRTWGTDTQYF
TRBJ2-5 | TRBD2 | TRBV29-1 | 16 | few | TGCAGCGTCGCCCACCGACTAGCGGGGAAACAAGAGACCCAGTACTTC | CSVAHRLAGKQETQYF
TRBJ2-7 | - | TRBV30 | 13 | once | TGTGCCTGGAGTGTACAAACCGTCGGGGTGCAGTACTTC | CAWSVQTVGVQYF
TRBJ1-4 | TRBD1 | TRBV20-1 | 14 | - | TGCAGTGCTAGTGGGACAGTGCCAGGTGAAAAACTGTTTTTT | CSASGTVPGEKLFF
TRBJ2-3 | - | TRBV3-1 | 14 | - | TGTGCCAGCAGCCAAGATGCCACGGGACTCTCGCAGTATTTT | CASSQDATGLSQYF
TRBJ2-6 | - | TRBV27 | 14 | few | TGTGCCAGCGGGTCCGAGGGTGGGGCCAACGTCCTGACTTTC | CASGSEGGANVLTF
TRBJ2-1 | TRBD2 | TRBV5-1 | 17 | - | TGCGCCAGCAGCTTGGGATTGGGCGGGGGGACCTACAATGAGCAGTTCTTC | CASSLGLGGGTYNEQFF
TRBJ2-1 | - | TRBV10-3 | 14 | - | TGTGCCATCAGTCCGGGACCTTACTACAATGAGCAGTTCTTC | CAISPGPYYNEQFF
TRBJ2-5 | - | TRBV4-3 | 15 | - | TGCGCCAGCAGCCAAGGTCACGGCTCAGAAGAGACCCAGTACTTC | CASSQGHGSEETQYF
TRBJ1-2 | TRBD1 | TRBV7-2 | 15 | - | TGTGCCAGCAGCACCTACCGACAGGGCTCCTATGGCTACACCTTC | CASSTYRQGSYGYTF
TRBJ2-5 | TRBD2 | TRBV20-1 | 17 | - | TGCAGTGCTAGAGAAAGGATTAGCGGGAGGGGCCAAGAGACCCAGTACTTC | CSARERISGRGQETQYF
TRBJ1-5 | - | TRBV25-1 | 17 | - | TGTGCCAGCAGTGAAGGATCGGGGGGATTCCTCAATCAGCCCCAGCATTTT | CASSEGSGGFLNQPQHF
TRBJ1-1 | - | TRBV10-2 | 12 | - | TGCGCCAGCAAAAGCCCGTTAACTGAAGCTTTCTTT | CASKSPLTEAFF